The 26 T cell receptor beta chains presented below share a single source sample, sequenced in a study of control samples from healthy donors and cancer patients. Measured with immunoSEQ multiplex PCR; TCRdb has only the in-frame clones, and not every one. Seen here are under 450,000 clones, 90% observed once, and the top ten hold 5% to 8%. Sequencing was done on a sample of PBMCs. These receptors all come from a man aged 35-49 years with head and neck cancer.

This clone was seen only once. The rearrangement uses TRBV12-5 and TRBJ1-2; D is unresolved. The germline gives CDR1 LGHNT, CDR2 FRNRAP. Trimming took off 1 base at V and 5 bases at J, with 8 bases between the two ends. The CDR3 extends over 13 amino acids. The CDR3 coding sequence is TGTGCTAGTGGTTTGGCCGGAGGGTATGGCTACACCTTC. Residues: CASGLAGGYGYTF.

This clone was recorded once. Other DNA sequences in this specimen translate into the identical CDR3. The genes are TRBV30 and TRBJ1-1; D gene ambiguous. V lost 2 bases and J lost 4, with 8 bases in between. The CDR3 has 12 residues. The V gene's germline CDR1 is GTSNPN and CDR2 SVGIG (reference sequence). CDR3 DNA sequence: TGTGCCTGGAGTAGTGGTCGCACTGAAGCTTTCTTT. It specifies CAWSSGRTEAFF.

V and J are TRBV5-4 and TRBJ2-1; D unresolved. V lost 0 bases to trimming and J lost 0 bases, with 10 bases between them. Germline values: CDR1 SGHNT, CDR2 YYREEE (reference sequence). The CDR3 totals 16 residues. The CDR3 DNA sequence: TGTGCCAGCAGCTTGGGTCGGGCGAGCTCCTACAATGAGCAGTTCTTC. The encoded protein is CASSLGRASSYNEQFF.

The CDR3 spells CASRLGRTVNQPQHF. The DNA of the CDR3 is TGTGCCAGCAGACTAGGAAGGACGGTCAATCAGCCCCAGCATTTT. The rearrangement uses TRBV6-5 and TRBJ1-5; D not certain. V was shortened by 6 bases and J by 3 bases, with 15 bases between the two germline ends. CDR3 size: 15 residues. Germline values: CDR1 MNHEY, CDR2 SVGAGI.

The V call is TRBV5-6, the J call TRBJ2-7, with a possible D match to TRBD2 (5 bases). The germline V and J ends were trimmed by 4 bases and 1 base, with 12 bases remaining between them. Germline CDR1 is SGHDT and CDR2 is YYEEEE. This CDR3 region has 14 residues. Here the CDR3 DNA reads TGTGCCAGCAGCCGGGCGGGCGGATCCTACGAGCAGTACTTC. It translates to CASSRAGGSYEQYF.

The chain links TRBV14 to TRBJ2-7, with D perhaps given as TRBD1 or TRBD2 (6 bases each). CDR1 is SGHDN, CDR2 FVKESK, per germline. The CDR3 sequence is 16 residues long. V lost 0 bases, J lost 4 bases, and 16 bases lay in between. The CDR3 loop reads CASSQDRQGRNYEQYF. The CDR3 DNA sequence: TGTGCCAGCAGCCAAGATCGGCAGGGGAGGAATTACGAGCAGTACTTC.

V and J are TRBV5-1 and TRBJ2-6; 7 bases map to TRBD2. CDR1 and CDR2 from the germline V gene are SGHRS and YFSETQ. The junction had 9 bases not matched to a gene; V was cut back by 4 bases and J by 2 bases. This CDR3 region has 17 residues. The DNA of the CDR3 is TGCGCCAGCAGCCCTGCTTGGGGGACTACTGGGGCCAACGTCCTGACTTTC. It yields the protein CASSPAWGTTGANVLTF.

The chain links TRBV5-5 to TRBJ2-1; D is tentatively TRBD1 or TRBD2 (5 bases each). Germline-derived CDR1 and CDR2 are SGHKS and YYEKEE (reference sequence). The ends were cut back, 4 bases at V and 4 bases at J, with 12 bases in the middle. The length of the CDR3 is 14 residues. The CDR3 spells CASSLGGGYNEQFF. The DNA for the CDR3 is TGTGCCAGCAGCCTCGGTGGGGGATACAATGAGCAGTTCTTC.

The V gene is TRBV7-9, the J gene TRBJ2-6, with a tentative D call TRBD1 (5 bases). Germline V lookup: CDR1 SEHNR, CDR2 FQNEAQ (reference sequence). The CDR3 extends over 18 amino acids. V lost 5 bases to trimming and J lost 5 bases, with 22 bases between them. The CDR3, as DNA: TGTGCCAGCAGCGTGGATGTATACCATGACAGTCGGGCCAACGTCCTGACTTTC. Its translation is CASSVDVYHDSRANVLTF. The full variable domain, completed using reference TRBV7-9 and TRBJ2-6, is DTGVSQNPRHKITKRGQNVTFRCDPISEHNRLYWYRQTLGQGPEFLTYFQNEAQLEKSRLLSDRFSAERPKGSFSTLEIQRTEQGDSAMYLCASSVDVYHDSRANVLTFGAGSRLTVL.

The chain links TRBV19 to TRBJ1-6; 9 bases are a match to TRBD1. Germline V lookup: CDR1 LNHDA, CDR2 SQIVND (reference sequence). Losses at the gene ends were 1 base for V and 8 bases for J; bases not matched to a gene: 6. This CDR3 is 16 amino acids long. This CDR3 reads CASSIVPGQGYSPLHF. The CDR3 DNA reads TGTGCCAGTAGTATAGTCCCCGGACAGGGGTATTCACCCCTCCACTTT.

This chain links TRBV7-8 with TRBJ2-7; D remains ambiguous. Germline CDR1 SGHVS, CDR2 FQNEAQ. The V gene lost 4 bases and the J gene lost 2 bases, with 9 bases spanning the gap. The CDR3 runs to 13 residues. CDR3 residues: CASSSVLAYEQYF. The CDR3, as DNA: TGTGCCAGCAGCTCGGTCTTAGCCTACGAGCAGTACTTC.

The chain carries TRBV5-1 and TRBJ2-3, with D maybe TRBD1 (6 bases). V dropped 2 bases and J dropped 15 bases, with 13 bases sitting between them. The CDR3 contains 11 residues. Germline CDR1 is SGHRS and CDR2 is YFSETQ. The CDR3 DNA reads TGCGCCAGCAGCTTTTCAGGGGAACTTTATTTT. Protein: CASSFSGELYF.

J is TRBJ2-5 and V is TRBV4-2; 11 bases fit TRBD2. Trimming at V came to 1 base and at J to 1 base, leaving 5 bases not matched to a gene. Germline CDR1 and CDR2: LGHNA and YNFKEQ. This CDR3 is 17 amino acids long. CDR3 protein: CASSQVAGGPSQETQYF. The CDR3 region has the DNA TGTGCCAGCAGCCAAGTAGCGGGGGGGCCAAGCCAAGAGACCCAGTACTTC.

The V gene is TRBV9, the J gene TRBJ1-5, with D tentatively TRBD1 (6 bases). The CDR3 sequence is 15 residues long. Germline V gene lookup returns CDR1 SGDLS and CDR2 YYNGEE. Trimming pared 3 bases from V and 7 bases from J, leaving 17 bases between. The DNA of the CDR3 is TGTGCCAGCAGCGCGGGAGGGGGGACTGGCCAGCCCCAGCATTTT. It encodes CASSAGGGTGQPQHF.

V usage is TRBV5-1 and J usage is TRBJ2-5, with 13 bases matching TRBD2. CDR1 is SGHRS, CDR2 YFSETQ, per germline. This CDR3 has 16 residues. With 5 bases clipped from V and 2 bases from J, the junction kept 6 bases outside the gene matches. The CDR3 here is CASRGGLAGAQETQYF. The CDR3 DNA is TGCGCCAGCAGGGGAGGACTAGCGGGGGCTCAAGAGACCCAGTACTTC.

This chain connects TRBV6-6 to TRBJ1-2; unclear D gene. The CDR3 is made up of 15 amino acids. Germline lookup yields CDR1 MNHNY and CDR2 SVGAGI (reference sequence). The V and J ends lost 0 bases and 4 bases respectively, with 12 bases between them. The CDR3 spells CASSYSRNGPYGYTF. The DNA of the CDR3 is TGTGCCAGCAGTTACTCTCGGAACGGCCCCTATGGCTACACCTTC.

V gene TRBV12-3 or TRBV12-4 combines with J gene TRBJ1-1; 7 positions match TRBD1. The CDR3 totals 12 residues. V lost 6 bases and J lost 4; bases outside the gene matches: 2. The CDR3 sequence: CASSSGGTEAFF. The DNA of the CDR3 is TGTGCCAGCAGCTCAGGGGGCACTGAAGCTTTCTTT.

V gene TRBV19 combines with J gene TRBJ2-3; 11 bases are shared with TRBD2. The CDR3 consists of 16 residues. After removal of 4 bases from V and 2 bases from J, the junction contained 5 bases not matched to a gene. Germline CDR1 and CDR2: LNHDA and SQIVND (reference sequence). The CDR3 loop reads CASSTGTSGPTDTQYF. The CDR3 nucleotides read TGTGCCAGTAGTACTGGGACTAGCGGACCCACAGATACGCAGTATTTT.

This sequence joins TRBV6-2 or TRBV6-3 and TRBJ1-2; D uncertain. The germline V gene encodes CDR1 MNHEY and CDR2 SVGEGT. The CDR3 consists of 15 residues. V was trimmed by 5 bases and J by 8 bases, leaving 21 bases between them. The CDR3 sequence: CASSLLSNSLDGYTF. For the CDR3, the DNA is TGTGCCAGCAGTCTGCTTTCCAACAGTCTCGACGGCTACACCTTC.

The chain has TRBV6-6 and TRBJ2-3, with D uncertain. Trimming cost V 8 bases and J 2 bases, with 14 bases left between them. The CDR3 is 14 residues long. Germline CDR1 and CDR2: MNHNY and SVGAGI (reference sequence). In nucleotides, the CDR3 is TGTGCCAGCCATCTCCGGCAGCACACAGATACGCAGTATTTT. This translates into CASHLRQHTDTQYF.

The chain joins TRBV19 to TRBJ1-1, with D tentatively TRBD1 (5 bases). Trimming shortened V by 10 bases and J by 1 base, and 25 bases separated the two germline ends. The CDR3 extends over 17 amino acids. The germline CDR1 and CDR2 sequences are LNHDA and SQIVND (reference sequence). The chain's CDR3 is CATREYQGLIRNTEAFF. The CDR3 region has the DNA TGTGCCACCCGAGAGTATCAGGGCCTCATCAGGAACACTGAAGCTTTCTTT.

The chain couples TRBV19 to TRBJ1-5, with 7 bases identical to TRBD1. The germline gives CDR1 LNHDA, CDR2 SQIVND (reference sequence). The CDR3 sequence is 18 residues long. V lost 0 bases and J lost 5; bases outside the gene matches: 13. The DNA of the CDR3 is TGTGCCAGTAGTATAGATATGGCCCGATCCGACAGGGATCAGCCCCAGCATTTT. Its protein is CASSIDMARSDRDQPQHF.

The CDR3 nucleotides are TGTGCCAGCAGTCTAGGCGGGATCAGCTCCTACGAGCAGTACTTC. This codes for CASSLGGISSYEQYF. This chain uses TRBV27 with TRBJ2-7, with D tentatively TRBD2 (6 bases). The germline gives CDR1 MNHEY, CDR2 SMNVEV (reference sequence). CDR3 length equals 15 residues. V lost 5 bases and J lost 0, with 14 bases in between.

The chain is built from TRBV6-5 and TRBJ1-5, with D perhaps TRBD1 (5 bases). V shed 4 bases and J shed 0 bases, with 13 bases lying between them. This CDR3 contains 16 residues. Per the germline V gene, CDR1 is MNHEY and CDR2 is SVGAGI. The CDR3 nucleotides read TGTGCCAGCAGTTCCTTAGAGGGGTATAGCAATCAGCCCCAGCATTTT. Its translation is CASSSLEGYSNQPQHF.

The chain has TRBV27 and TRBJ2-1, with no clear D. The CDR3 has 14 residues. Germline CDR1 and CDR2: MNHEY and SMNVEV (reference sequence). Trimming pared 4 bases from V and 4 bases from J, leaving 11 bases between. The CDR3 loop reads CASSSRLLYNEQFF. The CDR3 region has the DNA TGTGCCAGCAGTTCCAGACTCTTATACAATGAGCAGTTCTTC.

The rearrangement uses TRBV11-2 and TRBJ2-4; TRBD2 might be the D (5 bases). From germline, CDR1 is SGHAT and CDR2 FQNNGV. There are 14 residues in the CDR3. Trimming cost V 1 base and J 5 bases, with 9 bases left between them. CDR3 amino acids: CASSLASGQNIQYF. CDR3 bases: TGTGCCAGCAGCTTAGCAAGCGGACAAAACATTCAGTACTTC.